Listed below are T cell receptor beta chains from one sample, sequenced in a study of blood T cells in healthy people across ages. TCRdb itself ran the 5' RACE reads through MiXCR, one entry per CDR3 protein. The sample holds 600,000 or so distinct CDR3 sequences; approximately 30% are singletons and the top ten take 15% to 18%. Sequenced input: blood. The receptor set was obtained from a woman older than 75 in good health. CDR3s include the opening cysteine and the closing phenylalanine or tryptophan.

TRBJ1-2	TRBV14	CASSQESGAFYGYTF
TRBJ1-1	TRBV10-2	CAGQAGGSTEAFF
TRBJ2-1	TRBV5-6	CASSLWLAGDYNEQFF
TRBJ1-2	TRBV20-1	CSASEDGYTF
NA	TRBV5-1	CASSLQGGDQETQFF
TRBJ1-6	TRBV20-1	CSARDGQWGSYNSPLHF
TRBJ2-7	TRBV12-3/TRBV12-4	CASSPGTVYEQYF
TRBJ1-1	TRBV7-3	CASSLGDRAEAFF
TRBJ1-2	TRBV20-1	CSARVSGHSYYGYTF
TRBJ1-2	TRBV4-2	CAGSPGSLYGYTF
TRBJ1-2	TRBV10-3	CAISGRGNGYTF
TRBJ2-7	TRBV7-2	CASGTGGGEILYEQYF
TRBJ1-1	TRBV5-6	CASSLAGGKVETEAFF
TRBJ1-2	TRBV7-8	CASSLAGEVYGYTF
TRBJ2-3	TRBV5-6	CASSLVVGATDTQYF
TRBJ2-7	TRBV2	CASSIDRREEQYF
TRBJ2-1	TRBV15	CATSRDLGGGHTNEQFF
TRBJ1-4	TRBV9	CASSGEGGGIADEKLFF
TRBJ2-4	TRBV3-1	CAGSLLAKNIQYF
TRBJ1-5	TRBV20-1	CSARKDEYSNQPQHF
TRBJ2-5	TRBV5-1	CASSLAGGGSYQETQYF
TRBJ1-5	TRBV7-9	CASSFAMVGTGEYSNQPQHF
TRBJ2-1	TRBV20-1	CSAPKPGTGYNEQFF
TRBJ1-1	TRBV5-1	CASSSQAFTEAFF
TRBJ1-1	TRBV12-5	CASGLVVGQNTEAFF
TRBJ1-1	TRBV12-3/TRBV12-4	CASSFGTGLLGTEAFF
TRBJ1-1	TRBV15	CATSGYPGTVEAFF
TRBJ1-1	TRBV5-8	CASSLVDEAFF
TRBJ2-7	TRBV7-9	CASSEGTGGSYEQYF
TRBJ1-5	TRBV12-3/TRBV12-4	CASSQSRGPYYFVNQPQHF
TRBJ2-5	TRBV25-1	CASSEFGRETQYF
TRBJ1-3	TRBV5-1	CASSLGGSGNTIYF
TRBJ2-1	TRBV30	CAWGTSGGAGEQFF
TRBJ1-6	TRBV7-2	CASSLGGAGSPLHF
TRBJ2-3	TRBV5-1	CASSLPMRGGNTDTQYF
TRBJ1-5	TRBV28	CASGLSNQPQHF
TRBJ1-1	TRBV12-3/TRBV12-4	CASSSRGQPNTEAFF
TRBJ2-7	TRBV28	CASSLSSDGTGEQYF
TRBJ2-7	TRBV25-1	CASSEGGTDVYEQYF
TRBJ1-4	TRBV12-3/TRBV12-4	CASSWDRGREKLFF
TRBJ2-7	TRBV7-3	CASSLNADSYEQYF
TRBJ2-3	TRBV6-1	CASTEMGSYTDTQYF
TRBJ1-2	TRBV20-1	CSATGQLGNTF
TRBJ1-5	TRBV6-1	CASSEGAGADSQHF
TRBJ2-5	TRBV29-1	CSVAQGRIMGTQYF